This entry lists 23 T cell receptor beta chains sequenced from one sample in a study of T cells in Graves' hyperthyroidism and ophthalmopathy. The source material, RNA transcripts, was used to amplify TCR beta CDR3 regions. TCR CDR3 regions were first amplified by RT-PCR with HTBI primers. TCRdb used MiXCR to reprocess the multiplex PCR reads, holding one entry per CDR3 protein. Of about 740,000 distinct CDR3 sequences in the sample, around 13% were seen once. The sequencing input was blood. Receptor source: a young woman with Graves' hyperthyroidism.

This clonotype was observed at least ten times. The rearrangement links TRBV15 to TRBJ1-2, with 8 bases that match TRBD1. With V trimmed by 2 bases and J by 5 bases, 10 bases remained unmatched. This CDR3 is built from 16 residues. CDR1 LNHNV and CDR2 YYDKDF come from the germline V gene (reference sequence). The CDR3, as DNA: TGTGCCACCAGCAGAAGGGCGGGACAGGCAATTTATGGCTACACCTTC. Translated: CATSRRAGQAIYGYTF.

This clonotype was found many times. The rearrangement links TRBV2 to TRBJ2-7; weak D call: TRBD2 (6 bases). V lost 0 bases and J 3 bases, leaving 12 bases between the germline ends. Germline V gene data show CDR1 as SNHLY and CDR2 as FYNNEI. This CDR3 contains 15 residues. CDR3 protein: CASSEAGGSIYEQYF. The DNA for the CDR3 is TGTGCCAGCAGTGAAGCGGGGGGTTCTATCTACGAGCAGTACTTC.

This clonotype appeared once. This could be a read error, since a much larger clone is one nucleotide away. The chain employs TRBV2 and TRBJ2-3; D is perhaps TRBD2 (6 bases). Germline V gene data show CDR1 as SNHLY and CDR2 as FYNNEI. The CDR3 runs to 17 residues. The DNA of the CDR3 is TGTGCCAGCAGATCCCTTGTGCGGAGGGCTAGCATAGATACGCAGTATTTT. Translating it yields CASRSLVRRASIDTQYF.

This clonotype was seen ten or more times. Written as DNA, the CDR3 is TGTGCCAGCAGCCAAGAGGACTATCGGGAGACCCAGTACTTC. It translates to CASSQEDYRETQYF. The rearrangement uses TRBV3-1 and TRBJ2-5, with D tentatively TRBD2 (6 bases). Germline lookup yields CDR1 LGHDT and CDR2 YNNKEL (reference sequence). V lost 0 bases and J 5 bases, leaving 10 bases between the germline ends. This CDR3 has 14 residues.

This clonotype was seen many times. The V and J genes are TRBV20-1 and TRBJ2-7, with D tentatively TRBD2 (6 bases). This CDR3 spans 13 amino acids. V lost 1 base and J 3 bases, leaving 10 bases between the germline ends. The V gene's germline CDR1 is DFQATT and CDR2 SNEGSKA (reference sequence). This CDR3 is CSARASSGYEQYF. The CDR3 DNA sequence: TGCAGTGCTAGAGCGAGTAGCGGCTACGAGCAGTACTTC.

V and J are TRBV7-8 and TRBJ2-1; no clear D gene. Per the germline V gene, CDR1 is SGHVS and CDR2 is FQNEAQ. There are 14 residues in the CDR3. V was shortened by 3 bases and J by 6 bases, with 12 bases between the two germline ends. Written as DNA, the CDR3 is TGTGCCAGCAGCTTTGCTAGTCCCCTCAATGAGCAGTTCTTC. Protein product: CASSFASPLNEQFF.

Many counts were recorded for this clonotype. V and J are TRBV28 and TRBJ2-6; D is possibly TRBD1 (5 bases). This CDR3 is built from 16 residues. V gave up 6 bases and J gave up 0 bases, with 12 bases separating them. Per the germline V gene, CDR1 is MDHEN and CDR2 is SYDVKM. In DNA form, the CDR3 reads TGTGCCAGCAGCCAGGGTCCGTACTCTGGGGCCAACGTCCTGACTTTC. This encodes CASSQGPYSGANVLTF.

This clonotype was seen only a few times. CDR3 in amino acids: CASSPLTGRDTEAFF. In nucleotides, the CDR3 is TGTGCCAGCAGTCCCTTGACAGGGAGGGACACTGAAGCTTTCTTT. V is TRBV27 and J is TRBJ1-1; 7 nucleotides match TRBD1. The junction had 9 bases not matched to a gene; V was cut back by 5 bases and J by 3 bases. Germline CDR1 reads MNHEY; CDR2 reads SMNVEV (reference sequence). The CDR3 has 15 amino acids.

This clonotype was detected many times. The chain has TRBV27 and TRBJ1-5, with TRBD1 matching 9 bases. The CDR3 extends over 16 amino acids. Unmatched junction bases numbered 8, after V lost 6 bases and J lost 2 bases. The V gene's germline CDR1 is MNHEY and CDR2 SMNVEV (reference sequence). This CDR3 reads CASSGQGPVGNQPQHF. CDR3 in DNA: TGTGCCAGCAGCGGACAGGGGCCGGTAGGCAATCAGCCCCAGCATTTT.

This clonotype was picked up many times. This chain uses TRBV12-3 or TRBV12-4 with TRBJ2-1; D call uncertain. The CDR3 has 11 residues. Trimming shortened V by 4 bases and J by 9 bases, and 7 bases separated the two germline ends. The CDR3 DNA is TGTGCCAGCAGTTGGACGTTTGAGCAGTTCTTC. It translates to CASSWTFEQFF.

This clonotype was observed at least ten times. The CDR3 loop reads CASSGPLAGGPTYEQYF. The CDR3 nucleotides read TGTGCCAGCAGTGGGCCACTAGCGGGAGGGCCCACCTACGAGCAGTACTTC. The chain is built from TRBV6-1 and TRBJ2-7; 13 bases map to TRBD2. The junction had 8 bases not matched to a gene; V was cut back by 4 bases and J by 2 bases. This CDR3 has 17 amino acids. Germline CDR1 MNHNS, CDR2 SASEGT.

This clonotype was counted many times. CDR3 residues: CASSLRVGELAKNIQYF. As DNA, the CDR3 is TGTGCCAGCAGCTTACGGGTTGGAGAACTAGCCAAAAACATTCAGTACTTC. The V and J genes are TRBV7-2 and TRBJ2-4; D unclear. Germline CDR1 is SGHTA and CDR2 is FQGNSA. The V and J ends lost 2 bases and 0 bases respectively, with 14 bases between them. The CDR3 spans 17 residues. The full variable domain, in which reference TRBV7-2 and TRBJ2-4 provide the parts outside the CDR3, is GAGVSQSPSNKVTEKGKDVELRCDPISGHTALYWYRQSLGQGLEFLIYFQGNSAPDKSGLPSDRFSAERTGGSVSTLTIQRTQQEDSAVYLCASSLRVGELAKNIQYFGAGTRLSVL.

There are many counts of this clonotype. The chain couples TRBV11-3 to TRBJ2-7; 15 bases agree with TRBD2. Germline V gives CDR1 SGHNT, CDR2 YENEEA. The CDR3 runs 16 residues. J was trimmed by 4 bases and V by 7 bases; bases with no gene match: 8. The CDR3 reads CASTSTGTSGRYEQYF. The CDR3, as DNA: TGTGCCAGCACCTCAACTGGGACTAGCGGGAGGTACGAGCAGTACTTC.

This clonotype was counted at least ten times. The genes are TRBV12-3 or TRBV12-4 and TRBJ2-5; no clear D gene. Trimming removed 8 bases at V and 2 bases at J, with 12 bases between. The CDR3 loop spans 13 amino acids. DNA for the CDR3: TGTGCCAGCGCTCGACGTTCGCAAGAGACCCAGTACTTC. Protein product: CASARRSQETQYF.

The V and J genes are TRBV4-3 and TRBJ2-2, with a possible D match to TRBD2 (6 bases). This CDR3 is built from 14 residues. Per the germline V gene, CDR1 is LGHNA and CDR2 is YSLEER. Trimming shortened V by 4 bases and J by 5 bases, and 11 bases separated the two germline ends. The CDR3 reads CASSRSGLTGELFF. The CDR3 bases are TGCGCCAGCAGCCGAAGCGGGTTAACCGGGGAGCTGTTTTTT.

This clonotype was counted many times. The V and J genes are TRBV4-1 and TRBJ1-4; 7 nucleotides match TRBD1. Germline lookup yields CDR1 MGHRA and CDR2 YSYEKL. The CDR3 extends over 16 amino acids. J lost 0 bases, V lost 2 bases, and 3 bases had no gene match. CDR3 loop: CASSQSGTATNEKLFF. The CDR3 DNA is TGCGCCAGCAGCCAATCCGGGACAGCAACTAATGAAAAACTGTTTTTT.

There are many counts of this clonotype. The V gene is TRBV18, the J gene TRBJ2-5; no clear D gene. The CDR3 is made up of 14 amino acids. V gave up 3 bases and J gave up 2 bases, with 10 bases separating them. Germline CDR1 KGHSH, CDR2 LQKENI. The DNA for the CDR3 is TGTGCCAGCTCACCTCAATACTTACAAGAGACCCAGTACTTC. Amino acids: CASSPQYLQETQYF.

This clonotype was seen at least ten times. This chain uses TRBV30 with TRBJ1-6; 9 bases are a match to TRBD1. Looked up from germline, CDR1 is GTSNPN and CDR2 is SVGIG (reference sequence). V lost 4 bases, J lost 7 bases, and 5 bases stayed unmatched. There are 14 residues in the CDR3. DNA for the CDR3: TGTGCCTGGAAAGTCGGACAGGGGAATTCACCCCTCCACTTT. As protein: CAWKVGQGNSPLHF.

The chain recombines TRBV5-1 with TRBJ2-2; 9 bases match TRBD2. Germline CDR1 reads SGHRS; CDR2 reads YFSETQ. The V gene end was trimmed by 1 base and the J gene end by 7 bases; junction bases not matched to a gene: 8. CDR3 length: 16 residues. CDR3: CASSLSAGGLDGELFF. In nucleotides, the CDR3 is TGCGCCAGCAGCTTGTCAGCGGGAGGTCTCGACGGGGAGCTGTTTTTT.

This clonotype was recorded a few times. V is TRBV6-5 and J is TRBJ2-3, with 7 bases lining up with TRBD1. Germline lookup yields CDR1 MNHEY and CDR2 SVGAGI. The J segment lost 1 base and the V segment lost 0 bases, leaving 1 base of the junction unmatched. The CDR3 totals 15 residues. CDR3 coding DNA: TGTGCCAGCAGTTACTCAGGACAGGGCACAGATACGCAGTATTTT. It translates to CASSYSGQGTDTQYF.

J is TRBJ1-1 and V is TRBV30, with 11 bases that match TRBD1. V lost 1 base, J lost 3 bases, and 7 bases stayed unmatched. Germline V lookup: CDR1 GTSNPN, CDR2 SVGIG (reference sequence). The CDR3 is made up of 16 amino acids. The CDR3 spells CAWSDPGTGGYTEAFF. The CDR3 region has the DNA TGTGCCTGGAGTGACCCCGGGACAGGGGGTTACACTGAAGCTTTCTTT.

This clonotype was detected many times. V usage is TRBV28 and J usage is TRBJ2-4; TRBD1 aligns across 8 bases. Germline V gene data show CDR1 as MDHEN and CDR2 as SYDVKM. The CDR3 runs 13 residues. V lost 6 bases to trimming and J lost 9 bases; unmatched junction nucleotides: 7. This CDR3 is CASRTQGAGIQYF. The CDR3 nucleotides read TGTGCCAGCAGAACCCAGGGGGCTGGCATTCAGTACTTC. The complete variable domain, with remaining parts taken from reference TRBV28 and TRBJ2-4, reads DVKVTQSSRYLVKRTGEKVFLECVQDMDHENMFWYRQDPGLGLRLIYFSYDVKMKEKGDIPEGYSVSREKKERFSLILESASTNQTSMYLCASRTQGAGIQYFGAGTRLSVL.

The rearrangement links TRBV27 to TRBJ2-1; TRBD2 agrees at 8 bases. The CDR3 loop spans 16 amino acids. The V segment lost 6 bases and the J segment 3 bases; nucleotides outside the gene matches: 10. Germline CDR1 reads MNHEY; CDR2 reads SMNVEV (reference sequence). The CDR3 spells CASSVEASGRYNEQFF. The CDR3 DNA reads as TGTGCCAGCAGCGTAGAGGCTAGCGGGCGCTACAATGAGCAGTTCTTC.